This TCR beta chain was recorded in a study of regulatory T cells in long-lasting Graves disease. Study background: Persistent Graves' disease required over 5 years of antithyroid drugs and positive TSH receptor antibodies.

Germline CDR1 reads SGHAT; CDR2 reads FQNNGV. The ends lost 3 bases at V and 2 bases at J; junction bases unmatched: 5. The CDR3 covers 16 residues. The TCR beta library used iRepertoire HTBI primers with Arm-PCR amplification of CDR3. TCRdb re-derived calls from the multiplex PCR reads in MiXCR, one entry per CDR3 protein. The data show nearly 350,000 distinct CDR3 sequences, with roughly a fifth seen just once and around 30% held by the top ten. Broader study findings: Rather than thyroid tissue, only peripheral blood underwent study. Results may be inaccurate due to the small sample size.

Indicated time point: persistent/refractory GD, antithyroid drugs over 5 years with positive TRAb. Following extraction of RNA from PBMCs, that RNA was used to make the TCR library. EDTA tubes collected 7.5 to 9.5 milliliters of peripheral blood. This clonotype was seen only a few times. Its target is unknown. This specimen consisted of peripheral blood mononuclear cells (PBMCs), obtained when the disease was refractory, from a patient treated with antithyroid drugs. The TCR sequence derives from a female donor with Graves disease. V is TRBV11-2 and J is TRBJ2-2; 8 nucleotides agree with TRBD2. The CDR3 DNA reads as TGTGCCAGCAGCTTTCTTAGCGGGGCAAACACCGGGGAGCTGTTTTTT. As protein: CASSFLSGANTGELFF.